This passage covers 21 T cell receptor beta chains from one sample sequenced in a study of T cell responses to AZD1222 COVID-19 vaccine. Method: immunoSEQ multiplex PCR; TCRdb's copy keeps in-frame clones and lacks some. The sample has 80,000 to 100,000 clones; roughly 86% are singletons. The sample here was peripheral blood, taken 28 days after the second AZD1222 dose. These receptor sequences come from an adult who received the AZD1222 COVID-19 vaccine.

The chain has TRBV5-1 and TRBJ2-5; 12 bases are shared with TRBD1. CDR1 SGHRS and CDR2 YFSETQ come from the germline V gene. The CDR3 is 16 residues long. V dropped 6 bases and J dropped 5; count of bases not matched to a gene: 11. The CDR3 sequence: CASTPGQGAFAETQYF. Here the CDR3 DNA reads TGCGCCAGCACCCCGGGACAGGGGGCTTTCGCCGAGACCCAGTACTTC.

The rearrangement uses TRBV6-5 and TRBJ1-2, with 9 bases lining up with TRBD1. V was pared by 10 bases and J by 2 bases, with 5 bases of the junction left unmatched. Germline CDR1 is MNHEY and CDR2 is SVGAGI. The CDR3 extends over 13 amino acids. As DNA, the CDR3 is TGTGCCACACACAGGGGGCAGAACTATGGCTACACCTTC. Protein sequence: CATHRGQNYGYTF.

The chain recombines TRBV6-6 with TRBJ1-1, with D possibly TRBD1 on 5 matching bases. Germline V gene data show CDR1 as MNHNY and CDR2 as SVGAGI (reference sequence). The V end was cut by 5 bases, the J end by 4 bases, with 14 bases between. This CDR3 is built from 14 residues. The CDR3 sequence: CASSVPSGGTEAFF. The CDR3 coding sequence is TGTGCCAGCAGTGTTCCCAGCGGGGGCACTGAAGCTTTCTTT.

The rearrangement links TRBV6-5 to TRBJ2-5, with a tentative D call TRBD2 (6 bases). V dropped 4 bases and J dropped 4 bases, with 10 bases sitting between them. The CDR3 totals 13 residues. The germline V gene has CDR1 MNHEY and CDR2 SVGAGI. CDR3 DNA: TGTGCCAGCAGTTCGGGGGTGGGAGAGACCCAGTACTTC. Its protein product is CASSSGVGETQYF.

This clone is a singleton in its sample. The CDR3, as DNA: TGTGCCAGCAGCCGCACAGGGATCTACGAGCAGTACTTC. It translates to CASSRTGIYEQYF. This rearrangement joins TRBV6-2 or TRBV6-3 to TRBJ2-7, with D possibly being TRBD1 (6 bases). The CDR3 is made up of 13 amino acids. Germline V gene sequence: CDR1 MNHEY, CDR2 SVGEGT. The V and J ends lost 6 bases and 3 bases respectively, with 12 bases between them.

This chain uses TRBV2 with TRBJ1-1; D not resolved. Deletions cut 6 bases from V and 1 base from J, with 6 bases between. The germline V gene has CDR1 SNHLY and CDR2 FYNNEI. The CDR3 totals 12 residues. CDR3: CASRFKNTEAFF. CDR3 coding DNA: TGTGCCAGCAGATTCAAGAACACTGAAGCTTTCTTT.

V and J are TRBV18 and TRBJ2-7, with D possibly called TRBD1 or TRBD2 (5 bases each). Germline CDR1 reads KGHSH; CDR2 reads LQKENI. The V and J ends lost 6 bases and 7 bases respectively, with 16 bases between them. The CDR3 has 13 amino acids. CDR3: CASSPGPRREQYF. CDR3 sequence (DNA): TGTGCCAGCTCCCCGGGGCCTCGACGGGAGCAGTACTTC. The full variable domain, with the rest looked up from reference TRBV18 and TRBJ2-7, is NAGVMQNPRHLVRRRGQEARLRCSPMKGHSHVYWYRQLPEEGLKFMVYLQKENIIDESGMPKERFSAEFPKEGPSILRIQQVVRGDSAAYFCASSPGPRREQYFGPGTRLTVT.

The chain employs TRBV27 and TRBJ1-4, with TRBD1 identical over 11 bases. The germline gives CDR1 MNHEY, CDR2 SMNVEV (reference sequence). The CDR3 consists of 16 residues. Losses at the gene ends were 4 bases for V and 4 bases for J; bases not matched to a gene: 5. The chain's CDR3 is CASSSYGTGGNEKLFF. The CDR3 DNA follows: TGTGCCAGCAGTTCGTATGGGACAGGGGGTAATGAAAAACTGTTTTTT.

The CDR3 DNA sequence: TGTGCCAGCAGCTCACAAGCACAGGGGTTTGGCTACACCTTC. Residues: CASSSQAQGFGYTF. The chain recombines TRBV7-2 with TRBJ1-2; TRBD1 matches at 7 bases. The CDR3 has 14 residues. The V gene's germline CDR1 is SGHTA and CDR2 FQGNSA. The V and J ends lost 4 bases and 7 bases, in that order; junction bases with no gene match: 9.

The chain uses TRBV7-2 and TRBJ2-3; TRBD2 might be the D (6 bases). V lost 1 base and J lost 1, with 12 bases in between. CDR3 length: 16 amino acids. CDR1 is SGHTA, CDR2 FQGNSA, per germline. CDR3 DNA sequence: TGTGCCAGCAGCTTAGGTATGGGGGGTGGCACAGATACGCAGTATTTT. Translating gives CASSLGMGGGTDTQYF.

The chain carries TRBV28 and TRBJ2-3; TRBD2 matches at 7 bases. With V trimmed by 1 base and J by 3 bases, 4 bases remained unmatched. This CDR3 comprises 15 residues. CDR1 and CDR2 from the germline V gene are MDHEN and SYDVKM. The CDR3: CASSLFAGETDTQYF. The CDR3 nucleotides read TGTGCCAGCAGTTTATTCGCGGGAGAAACAGATACGCAGTATTTT. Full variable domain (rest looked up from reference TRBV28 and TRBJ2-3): DVKVTQSSRYLVKRTGEKVFLECVQDMDHENMFWYRQDPGLGLRLIYFSYDVKMKEKGDIPEGYSVSREKKERFSLILESASTNQTSMYLCASSLFAGETDTQYFGPGTRLTVL.

CDR3 in DNA: TGTGCCAGCAGTGAAGTCTGGACGGGGCAACTCACTGAAGCTTTCTTT. Translating it yields CASSEVWTGQLTEAFF. This chain connects TRBV6-1 to TRBJ1-1; possibly TRBD1 for D (5 bases). CDR3 length equals 16 residues. V was trimmed by 1 base and J by 4 bases, leaving 16 bases between them. Per the germline V gene, CDR1 is MNHNS and CDR2 is SASEGT.

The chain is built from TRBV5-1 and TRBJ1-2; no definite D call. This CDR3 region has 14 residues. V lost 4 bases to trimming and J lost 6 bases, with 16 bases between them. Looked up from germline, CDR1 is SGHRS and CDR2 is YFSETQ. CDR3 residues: CASSRLEGRDGYTF. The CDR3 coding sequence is TGCGCCAGCAGCCGTCTGGAGGGTCGTGATGGCTACACCTTC.

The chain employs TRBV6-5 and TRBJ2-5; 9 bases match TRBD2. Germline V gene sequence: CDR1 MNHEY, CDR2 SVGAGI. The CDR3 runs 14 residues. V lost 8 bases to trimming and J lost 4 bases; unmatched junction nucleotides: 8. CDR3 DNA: TGTGCCAGCCGTCTGGGGACTAGCCTAGAGACCCAGTACTTC. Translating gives CASRLGTSLETQYF.

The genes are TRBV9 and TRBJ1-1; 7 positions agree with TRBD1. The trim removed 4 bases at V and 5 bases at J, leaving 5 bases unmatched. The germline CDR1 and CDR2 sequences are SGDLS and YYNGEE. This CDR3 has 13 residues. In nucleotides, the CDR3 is TGTGCCAGCAGCCGCCAGGGGGGAACTGAAGCTTTCTTT. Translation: CASSRQGGTEAFF.

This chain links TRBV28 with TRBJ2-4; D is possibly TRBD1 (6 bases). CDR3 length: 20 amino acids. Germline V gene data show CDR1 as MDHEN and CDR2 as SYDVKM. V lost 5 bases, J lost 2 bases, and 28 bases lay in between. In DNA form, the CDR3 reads TGTGCCAGCAGTACCAAAACAGGGTTGGGCTGGGAAACGACCAAAAACATTCAGTACTTC. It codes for CASSTKTGLGWETTKNIQYF. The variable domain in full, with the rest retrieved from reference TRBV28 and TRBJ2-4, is DVKVTQSSRYLVKRTGEKVFLECVQDMDHENMFWYRQDPGLGLRLIYFSYDVKMKEKGDIPEGYSVSREKKERFSLILESASTNQTSMYLCASSTKTGLGWETTKNIQYFGAGTRLSVL.

The CDR3 region has the DNA TGTGCCAGCAGCCAGGGACTATCACGTACGCAGTATTTT. The encoded protein is CASSQGLSRTQYF. The chain combines TRBV3-1 (or the pseudogene TRBV3-2) with TRBJ2-3; 7 bases are a match to TRBD2. This CDR3 spans 13 amino acids. Germline V gives CDR1 LGHDT, CDR2 YNNKEL (reference sequence). V dropped 3 bases and J dropped 8; count of bases not matched to a gene: 5.

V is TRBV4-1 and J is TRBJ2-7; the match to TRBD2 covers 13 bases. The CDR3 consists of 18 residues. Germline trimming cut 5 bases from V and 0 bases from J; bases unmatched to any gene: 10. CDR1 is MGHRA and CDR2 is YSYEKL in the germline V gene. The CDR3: CASSWTSGSEVSSYEQYF. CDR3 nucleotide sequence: TGCGCCAGCAGCTGGACTAGCGGGAGTGAGGTCAGCTCCTACGAGCAGTACTTC.

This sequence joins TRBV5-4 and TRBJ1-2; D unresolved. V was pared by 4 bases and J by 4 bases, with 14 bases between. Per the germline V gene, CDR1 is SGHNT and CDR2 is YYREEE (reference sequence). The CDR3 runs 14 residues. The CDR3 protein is CASSVAQAIYGYTF. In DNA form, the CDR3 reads TGTGCCAGCAGCGTCGCTCAGGCGATCTATGGCTACACCTTC.

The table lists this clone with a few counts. The CDR3 coding sequence is TGTGCCGTGGGGGGACCCAACACCGGGGAGCTGTTTTTT. It yields the protein CAVGGPNTGELFF. The V gene is TRBV12-3 or TRBV12-4, the J gene TRBJ2-2; a weak D match, TRBD2 (6 bases). The CDR3 totals 13 residues. Trimming shortened V by 11 bases and J by 2 bases, and 12 bases separated the two germline ends.

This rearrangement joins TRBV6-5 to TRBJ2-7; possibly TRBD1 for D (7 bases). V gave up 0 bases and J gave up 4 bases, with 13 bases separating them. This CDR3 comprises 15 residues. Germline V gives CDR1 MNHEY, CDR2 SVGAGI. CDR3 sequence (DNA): TGTGCCAGCAGTTACTCCAGGGGGGACCTTTACGAGCAGTACTTC. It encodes CASSYSRGDLYEQYF.